This T cell receptor (beta chain) emerged from a study of blood T cells in healthy people across ages. Concerning this clonotype: The antigen is undetermined.

Together with a sample-barcoded 5' primer, a J-beta primer mix was included in a second PCR lasting 7 to 11 cycles. TCRdb recomputed calls from the 5' RACE reads with MiXCR, one row per CDR3 protein. The profile shows about 800,000 distinct CDR3 sequences, about 62% of them singletons. Study-level points and caveats: Those diversity estimates obtained from one million T cells were thought to be underestimates.

V was pared by 3 bases and J by 4 bases, with 13 bases between. The CDR3 contains 14 residues. The V gene's germline CDR1 is LGHNA and CDR2 YSLEER. This receptor was identified in a young man in good health. This chain joins TRBV4-3 and TRBJ2-7; tentative D call: TRBD2 (5 bases). Specimen: blood. This chain's CDR3 is CASSQGSGVYEQYF. In DNA form, the CDR3 reads TGCGCCAGCAGCCAGGGGTCCGGGGTTTACGAGCAGTACTTC.